Detailed here is one T cell receptor beta chain. TCRdb called the RT-PCR reads again in MiXCR, with one record for every CDR3 protein. The sample lists 550,000 to 750,000 distinct CDR3 sequences, 12% to 15% occurring once. CDR3 length equals 15 residues. Germline assignment: CDR1 SGHRS and CDR2 YFSETQ. The ends lost 4 bases at V and 7 bases at J; junction bases unmatched: 5. Specimen: memory CD4+ T cells from blood. The chain is built from TRBV5-1 and TRBJ2-2; TRBD1 matches 12 bases. The clonotype originates from a female donor in good health, serving as a healthy control. Here the CDR3 reads CASSPGDRGRGELFF. CDR3 in DNA: TGCGCCAGCAGCCCAGGGGACAGGGGGCGCGGGGAGCTGTTTTTT.